Listed below are T cell receptor beta chains from one sample, sequenced in a study of cytomegalovirus exposure and HLA in healthy donors. The table came from immunoSEQ multiplex PCR; TCRdb's copy has only in-frame clones and leaves some out. Found here are 100,000 to 150,000 clones, about 76% of them singletons; the top ten hold less than 15%. Specimen: PBMCs. Receptors originate from a woman in her sixties or seventies in good health and CMV-seropositive. CDR3s include the opening cysteine and the closing phenylalanine or tryptophan. The D gene is left open where the match is weak. Rows may omit the clone size; those that give it use once, few, many or a size class.

J gene | V gene | CDR3 length | D gene | clone size | CDR3 protein | CDR3 DNA
TRBJ2-3 | TRBV18 | 13 | NA | NA | CASSPPAADTQYF | TGTGCCAGCTCACCCCCCGCGGCGGATACGCAGTATTTT
TRBJ2-1 | TRBV19 | 11 | NA | once | CASSEYTEQFF | TGTGCCAGTAGCGAATACACTGAGCAGTTCTTC
TRBJ2-7 | TRBV2 | 13 | NA | NA | CASSVEVAYEQYF | TGTGCCAGCAGTGTGGAGGTAGCCTACGAGCAGTACTTC
TRBJ2-1 | TRBV7-9 | 16 | NA | NA | CASSPEGPYPYNEQFF | TGTGCCAGCAGCCCGGAGGGGCCCTACCCCTACAATGAGCAGTTCTTC
TRBJ1-6 | TRBV21-1 | 17 | NA | NA | CASSKEVTGDGRGPLHF | TGTGCCAGCAGCAAAGAGGTGACAGGGGATGGGCGTGGGCCCCTCCACTTT
TRBJ1-3 | TRBV19 | 14 | NA | NA | CASSAGSTGNTIYF | TGTGCCAGTAGTGCGGGTTCTACTGGAAACACCATATATTTT
TRBJ2-3 | TRBV25-1 | 16 | TRBD2 | NA | CASSPRTSGTTDTQYF | TGTGCCAGCAGTCCAAGGACTAGCGGGACCACAGATACGCAGTATTTT
TRBJ1-1 | TRBV9 | 13 | NA | NA | CASSATANTEAFF | TGTGCCAGCAGCGCTACAGCGAACACTGAAGCTTTCTTT
TRBJ1-5 | TRBV25-1 | 13 | NA | NA | CASSATGNQPQHF | TGTGCCAGCAGTGCAACAGGCAATCAGCCCCAGCATTTT
TRBJ2-3 | TRBV7-9 | 14 | NA | few | CASSLGQGGGTQYF | TGTGCCAGCAGCTTAGGACAGGGAGGAGGTACGCAGTATTTT
TRBJ2-7 | TRBV6-1 | 16 | TRBD2 | NA | CASSEVRAGPPYEQYF | TGTGCCAGCAGTGAAGTGAGAGCGGGACCTCCCTACGAGCAGTACTTC
TRBJ2-1 | TRBV7-9 | 15 | NA | NA | CASSLRGRGDNEQFF | TGTGCCAGCAGCTTGAGGGGGAGGGGCGACAATGAGCAGTTCTTC
TRBJ2-7 | TRBV25-1 | 14 | NA | NA | CASSAGTPPYEQYF | TGTGCCAGCAGTGCCGGGACACCCCCTTACGAGCAGTACTTC
TRBJ2-7 | TRBV19 | 15 | TRBD1 | NA | CASSIGTGGDYEQYF | TGTGCCAGTAGTATCGGGACAGGGGGTGACTACGAGCAGTACTTC
TRBJ1-2 | TRBV30 | 13 | NA | once | CAWSSVTLVGYTF | TGTGCCTGGAGTAGCGTGACGTTGGTTGGCTACACCTTC
TRBJ1-1 | TRBV29-1 | 13 | TRBD1 | NA | CSVGGQGSTEAFF | TGCAGCGTTGGGGGACAGGGGAGCACTGAAGCTTTCTTT
TRBJ1-4 | TRBV18 | 15 | TRBD1 | NA | CASSPQGDRGEKLFF | TGTGCCAGCTCACCTCAGGGGGACAGGGGTGAAAAACTGTTTTTT
TRBJ2-7 | TRBV19 | 15 | TRBD2 | NA | CASSIVSGSSYEQYF | TGTGCCAGTAGTATTGTTAGCGGGAGCTCCTACGAGCAGTACTTC
TRBJ1-2 | TRBV10-3 | 14 | TRBD1 | NA | CAITRGQGDYGYTF | TGTGCCATCACCCGGGGACAGGGGGACTATGGCTACACCTTC
TRBJ2-7 | TRBV7-9 | 12 | NA | few | CASITEGAEQYF | TGTGCCAGCATCACGGAGGGGGCAGAGCAGTACTTC
TRBJ2-1 | TRBV4-3 | 15 | TRBD2 | NA | CASSQAQREGDEQFF | TGCGCCAGCAGCCAAGCACAGCGGGAGGGCGATGAGCAGTTCTTC
TRBJ2-1 | TRBV11-2 | 15 | NA | NA | CASSLRQRAYNEQFF | TGTGCCAGCAGCTTGCGGCAACGGGCCTACAATGAGCAGTTCTTC
TRBJ1-1 | TRBV6-6 | 13 | NA | NA | CASSTAQNTEAFF | TGTGCCAGCAGTACAGCACAGAACACTGAAGCTTTCTTT
TRBJ1-5 | TRBV7-8 | 16 | TRBD1 | NA | CASSLVGTGMFQPQHF | TGTGCCAGCAGCTTAGTAGGGACAGGGATGTTTCAGCCCCAGCATTTT
TRBJ1-2 | TRBV7-9 | 14 | NA | once | CASSLDSSLHGYTF | TGTGCCAGCAGCTTAGATTCATCTCTACATGGCTACACCTTC
TRBJ2-7 | TRBV19 | 16 | NA | NA | CATPSRVGGRPYEQYF | TGTGCCACTCCGTCGCGCGTCGGGGGACGTCCCTACGAGCAGTACTTC
TRBJ2-5 | TRBV5-5 | 17 | TRBD2 | NA | CASSAYRTSGRRETQYF | TGTGCCAGCAGCGCCTATCGGACTAGCGGGAGGAGGGAGACCCAGTACTTC
TRBJ2-3 | TRBV18 | 16 | NA | NA | CASSPSLFSGADTQYF | TGTGCCAGCTCACCTTCCCTGTTCTCGGGTGCAGATACGCAGTATTTT
TRBJ2-4 | TRBV5-8 | 15 | NA | NA | CASSLEQLAKNIQYF | TGTGCCAGCAGCTTGGAACAGCTAGCCAAAAACATTCAGTACTTC
TRBJ1-6 | TRBV9 | 15 | TRBD1 | NA | CASSVSGGPNSPLHF | TGTGCCAGCAGCGTATCAGGGGGTCCCAATTCACCCCTCCACTTT
TRBJ2-5 | TRBV5-1 | 19 | TRBD2 | NA | CASSLRLREGGFGKETQYF | TGCGCCAGCAGCTTAAGGTTGCGGGAGGGCGGTTTCGGGAAAGAGACCCAGTACTTC
TRBJ2-1 | TRBV21-1 | 20 | NA | few | CASSKDCSGGRSSVDNEQFF | TGTGCCAGCAGCAAAGATTGTTCGGGGGGCCGGTCATCTGTGGACAATGAGCAGTTCTTC
TRBJ1-1 | TRBV4-2 | 14 | NA | NA | CASSGIRGGTEAFF | TGTGCCAGCAGCGGGATCCGCGGGGGGACTGAAGCTTTCTTT
TRBJ2-1 | TRBV15 | 14 | NA | NA | CATSRRVTDNEQFF | TGTGCCACCAGCCGACGAGTGACTGACAATGAGCAGTTCTTC
TRBJ2-5 | TRBV18 | 15 | TRBD2 | NA | CASSRSAAGVETQYF | TGTGCCAGCTCACGATCGGCGGCGGGGGTAGAGACCCAGTACTTC
TRBJ2-7 | TRBV5-1 | 14 | NA | once | CASRPSAGQHEQYF | TGCGCCAGCAGGCCTAGCGCGGGACAGCACGAGCAGTACTTC
TRBJ2-3 | TRBV30 | 13 | TRBD2 | NA | CAWRAGGVDTQYF | TGTGCCTGGCGTGCGGGAGGCGTAGATACGCAGTATTTT
TRBJ1-4 | TRBV13 | 14 | TRBD1 | NA | CASSQTGSNEKLFF | TGTGCCAGCAGCCAGACAGGGTCTAATGAAAAACTGTTTTTT
TRBJ1-2 | TRBV18 | 12 | NA | NA | CASSPTAGGYTF | TGTGCCAGCTCACCGACGGCGGGCGGCTACACCTTC
TRBJ1-5 | TRBV9 | 13 | NA | few | CASSVQANQPQHF | TGTGCCAGCAGCGTACAGGCCAATCAGCCCCAGCATTTT
TRBJ2-7 | TRBV29-1 | 18 | TRBD1 | NA | CSVETRSGTGLTTYEQYF | TGCAGCGTGGAGACCCGATCCGGGACAGGACTCACAACCTACGAGCAGTACTTC
TRBJ1-5 | TRBV10-3 | 12 | NA | NA | CAISETAQPQHF | TGTGCCATCAGTGAGACAGCTCAGCCCCAGCATTTT
TRBJ2-3 | TRBV5-1 | 15 | TRBD2 | NA | CASRRAGEATDTQYF | TGCGCCAGCAGGCGAGCGGGGGAAGCAACAGATACGCAGTATTTT
TRBJ2-1 | TRBV4-1 | 17 | NA | NA | CASSQRRDSRYYNEQFF | TGCGCCAGCAGCCAAAGGCGGGACTCCCGCTACTACAATGAGCAGTTCTTC
TRBJ2-5 | TRBV6-5 | 15 | TRBD2 | NA | CASSPSGGAGKTQYF | TGTGCCAGCAGTCCCAGCGGGGGGGCCGGGAAGACCCAGTACTTC
TRBJ2-5 | TRBV25-1 | 15 | TRBD1 | once | CASSLGTGGSSTQYF | TGTGCCAGCAGTCTGGGGACAGGGGGGTCTTCGACCCAGTACTTC
TRBJ1-2 | TRBV9 | 12 | NA | NA | CASSSLYYGYTF | TGTGCCAGCAGCTCCCTCTACTATGGCTACACCTTC
TRBJ1-4 | TRBV28 | 13 | TRBD1 | NA | CASRLDRVEKLFF | TGTGCCAGTAGATTGGACAGGGTGGAAAAACTGTTTTTT
TRBJ2-7 | TRBV6-6 | 11 | NA | few | CASSLVYEQYF | TGTGCCAGCAGTTTAGTCTACGAGCAGTACTTC
TRBJ2-3 | TRBV5-1 | 17 | TRBD2 | once | CASSLFGTSGSLDTQYF | TGCGCCAGCAGCTTGTTCGGGACTAGCGGGAGTTTAGATACGCAGTATTTT
TRBJ2-7 | TRBV27 | 19 | TRBD2 | NA | CASSRKGTSGRAIPYEQYF | TGTGCCAGCAGTAGAAAGGGGACTAGCGGGAGGGCCATCCCCTACGAGCAGTACTTC
TRBJ1-4 | TRBV7-2 | 14 | TRBD1 | NA | CASSRTGVKEKLFF | TGTGCCAGCAGCCGGACAGGGGTTAAAGAAAAACTGTTTTTT
TRBJ2-3 | TRBV7-8 | 14 | NA | NA | CASSLDWGDDTQYF | TGTGCCAGCAGCTTAGATTGGGGAGACGATACGCAGTATTTT
TRBJ2-7 | TRBV27 | 16 | TRBD2 | NA | CASSSGLAGTAYEQYF | TGTGCCAGCAGTTCAGGACTAGCGGGTACTGCCTACGAGCAGTACTTC
TRBJ2-7 | TRBV25-1 | 13 | TRBD1 | NA | CASRWTGGYEQYF | TGTGCCAGCAGATGGACAGGGGGCTACGAGCAGTACTTC